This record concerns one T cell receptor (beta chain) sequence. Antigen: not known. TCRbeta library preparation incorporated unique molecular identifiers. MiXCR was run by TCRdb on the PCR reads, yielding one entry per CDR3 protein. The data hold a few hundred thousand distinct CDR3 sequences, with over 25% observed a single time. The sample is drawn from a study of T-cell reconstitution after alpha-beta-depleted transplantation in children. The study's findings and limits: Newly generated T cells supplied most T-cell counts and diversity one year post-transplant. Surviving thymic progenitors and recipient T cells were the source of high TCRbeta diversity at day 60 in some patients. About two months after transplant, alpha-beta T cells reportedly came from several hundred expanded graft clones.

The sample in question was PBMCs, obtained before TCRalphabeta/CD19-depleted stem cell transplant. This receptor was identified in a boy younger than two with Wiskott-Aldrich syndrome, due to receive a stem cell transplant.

CDR3 coding DNA: TGTGCCAGCAGTCCGGCTGGGGGCGCCGCGTTCTTC. It specifies CASSPAGGAAFF. The chain has TRBV27 and TRBJ2-1, with D possibly matching TRBD1 (6 bases). This CDR3 is built from 12 residues. Germline CDR1 MNHEY, CDR2 SMNVEV (reference sequence). V was cut by 5 bases and J by 15 bases, with 17 bases left in between.